The source of this T cell receptor beta chain is a study of blood T cell repertoires in COVID-19 (TCRdb year 2020). Concerning the study at large: Samples from collaborators originated in the United States, Italy and Spain and spanned both the acute and convalescent phases of COVID-19. The prospective study material was composed of cDNA or gDNA derived from T cells, B-cell-depleted T cells, or PBMCs. Where available, HLA class I and class II types were obtained from metadata supplied by the sample provider rather than from assay-based typing. Subjects who had been exposed to COVID-19, were actively infected with it, or had recovered from it provided the deeply sampled blood TCRbeta repertoires that made up the dataset. Samples came from the ongoing ImmuneRACE study (first 160 participants) plus 1,254 subjects from 6 global collaborators. The sample metadata nearly always contained a de-identified subject ID, COVID-19 status, age in years and sex. The repertoires were made available in a free public database intended to serve as a resource for research on the immune response to SARS-CoV-2. Study-level results and caveats: Clinical and demographic metadata were provided uncurated, with the amount varying by source and participant.

The immunoSEQ Assay, a bias-controlled multiplex PCR, was used to amplify TCRbeta CDR3 regions from genomic DNA. As for how the authors treated the data: The number of nucleated cells in each sample was estimated from the amplification of reference gene primers within the assay. To quantify the absolute abundance of each unique TCRbeta CDR3 rearrangement, sequence reads were collapsed and filtered. For each sample, productive Simpson clonality was calculated as the square root of Simpson's diversity index over productive rearrangements. TCRdb re-hosts the immuneACCESS table, in-frame sequences only. Its copies lack some clones; in the studies checked, an unresolved V gene accounts for under half of them, and the cause for the rest is not known. The V and J calls and clone size were taken over from that table, and D and trimming were inferred from the DNA. Counted in this sample were about 120,000 clones; over 75% of them appeared once. The ten biggest clones cover less than 8.5% of the sample.

Concerning this clone itself: No antigen is known for it. No much larger clone exists at a distance of one base, and base qualities are not known.

The collaborating institutions used their own protocols to collect whole blood in K2EDTA tubes. Collaborator samples were shipped for TCRbeta analysis as frozen whole blood, isolated PBMCs, or DNA extracted from either sample type. The CDR3 spans 14 residues, from the cysteine through the phenylalanine. Only the CDR3 part of the read is kept: 42 bases, read in frame from the first base. From the germline V gene, CDR1 is KGHSH and CDR2 is LQKENI. Relative to germline, V is missing 4 bases and J is missing 7 bases, with 7 bases of the junction outside any gene match. The sample taken for sequencing was peripheral blood. This receptor was taken from a man older than 75 with active or convalescent COVID-19. The chain couples TRBV18 to TRBJ1-3; 7 middle bases align to TRBD1. The DNA sequence reads TGTGCCAGCTCACAGGGGACAGTGGACAACACCATATATTTT. Its protein reads: CASSQGTVDNTIYF.